This entry lists 23 T cell receptor beta chains sequenced from one sample in a study of a mutant IDH1 vaccine in newly diagnosed glioma. Which antigens these TCRs recognize remains unknown. The method was immunoSEQ multiplex PCR; TCRdb's version includes in-frame clones alone and lacks a portion of them. The sample shows about 72,000 clones, approximately 84% of them seen only once. Time point given: week 23, last vaccination. The investigators gave 300 ug of mutant IDH1 20-mer peptide in each vaccine dose, together with topical imiquimod. Sequencing used PBMCs, obtained from a glioma patient whose treatment included an IDH1 peptide vaccine. The receptors derive from a man younger than 35 with glioma.

The chain combines TRBV9 with TRBJ2-1; TRBD1 matches 11 bases. This CDR3 has 16 residues. V was clipped by 0 bases and J by 7 bases; unmatched bases: 6. Germline values: CDR1 SGDLS, CDR2 YYNGEE. CDR3 nucleotide sequence: TGTGCCAGCAGCGTAGTAGGACAGGGGGCGCGGAATGAGCAGTTCTTC. It specifies CASSVVGQGARNEQFF.

V and J are TRBV7-2 and TRBJ1-5; D is possibly TRBD1 (6 bases). This CDR3 is built from 15 residues. CDR1 and CDR2 from the germline V gene are SGHTA and FQGNSA. V lost 6 bases and J 2 bases, leaving 14 bases between the germline ends. The CDR3 sequence: CASRLTGLGNQPQHF. In DNA form, the CDR3 reads TGTGCCAGCAGGCTTACAGGGTTGGGCAATCAGCCCCAGCATTTT.

This chain links TRBV28 with TRBJ2-1, with D possibly being TRBD2 (5 bases). The CDR3 runs 16 residues. V lost 5 bases to trimming and J lost 0 bases, with 14 bases between them. Germline values: CDR1 MDHEN, CDR2 SYDVKM. CDR3 sequence: CASSPYGMSSYNEQFF. DNA of the CDR3: TGTGCCAGCAGTCCCTACGGGATGAGCTCCTACAATGAGCAGTTCTTC.

This chain uses TRBV6-1 with TRBJ1-2; D not resolved. The CDR3 sequence is 16 residues long. Between the trimmed V and J ends, which lost 0 bases and 5 bases, there was a span of 16 bases. Germline lookup yields CDR1 MNHNS and CDR2 SASEGT. The CDR3 DNA reads TGTGCCAGCAGTGAAGCATATGTAGGTAGATTGTATGGCTACACCTTC. Translating it yields CASSEAYVGRLYGYTF.

The chain carries TRBV19 and TRBJ2-7, with 9 bases matching TRBD1. CDR3 length: 15 amino acids. The V segment lost 5 bases and the J segment 4 bases; nucleotides outside the gene matches: 9. Per the germline V gene, CDR1 is LNHDA and CDR2 is SQIVND (reference sequence). DNA of the CDR3: TGTGCCAGTAGTGGAGGGACAGGGAATGATTACGAGCAGTACTTC. It is translated as CASSGGTGNDYEQYF. The full variable domain, in which reference TRBV19 and TRBJ2-7 provide the parts outside the CDR3, is DGGITQSPKYLFRKEGQNVTLSCEQNLNHDAMYWYRQDPGQGLRLIYYSQIVNDFQKGDIAEGYSVSREKKESFPLTVTSAQKNPTAFYLCASSGGTGNDYEQYFGPGTRLTVT.

The chain uses TRBV11-2 and TRBJ2-7, with 11 bases aligning to TRBD1. CDR1 and CDR2 (germline): SGHAT, FQNNGV. Trimming took 0 bases from V and 6 from J; bases not matched to a gene: 7. The CDR3 covers 16 residues. The CDR3 nucleotides read TGTGCCAGCAGCTTAGATCTAGGGGACAGGGGGTTCGAGCAGTACTTC. Protein sequence: CASSLDLGDRGFEQYF.

The CDR3 loop reads CASSLPGQINYGYTF. In nucleotides, the CDR3 is TGTGCCAGCAGTTTACCCGGACAAATCAACTATGGCTACACCTTC. The chain employs TRBV28 and TRBJ1-2, with D tentatively TRBD1 (5 bases). V was cut by 2 bases and J by 2 bases, with 12 bases left in between. Germline V CDR1 and CDR2: MDHEN, SYDVKM. There are 15 residues in the CDR3.

The chain uses TRBV19 and TRBJ2-3; a weak D match, TRBD1 (5 bases). The CDR3 has 15 residues. Germline CDR1 LNHDA, CDR2 SQIVND (reference sequence). V was clipped by 3 bases and J by 3 bases, with 13 bases between them. CDR3 region: CASSISGISTDTQYF. CDR3 nucleotide sequence: TGTGCCAGTAGTATTTCAGGGATCTCAACAGATACGCAGTATTTT.

This clone was counted a single time. The chain combines TRBV7-2 with TRBJ2-2; the D gene is possibly TRBD2 (5 bases). In germline, CDR1 is SGHTA, CDR2 FQGNSA. Trimming pared 5 bases from V and 5 bases from J, leaving 9 bases between. The CDR3 extends over 13 amino acids. CDR3 in DNA: TGTGCCAGCAGCCCGCTAGCAACCGGGGAGCTGTTTTTT. Encoded protein: CASSPLATGELFF.

The chain combines TRBV30 with TRBJ1-3, with D possibly being TRBD1 (5 bases). Germline V gene lookup returns CDR1 GTSNPN and CDR2 SVGIG (reference sequence). Trimming cost V 3 bases and J 0 bases, with 12 bases left between them. This CDR3 comprises 15 residues. CDR3 sequence (DNA): TGTGCCTGGAGCAGGGACCGCCGCTCTGGAAACACCATATATTTT. Its protein is CAWSRDRRSGNTIYF.

V usage is TRBV27 and J usage is TRBJ2-5, with 11 bases lining up with TRBD2. The J segment lost 6 bases and the V segment lost 5 bases, leaving 5 bases of the junction unmatched. The CDR3 contains 14 residues. Germline CDR1 MNHEY, CDR2 SMNVEV (reference sequence). The CDR3 sequence: CASSIAGGPKTQYF. CDR3 bases: TGTGCCAGCAGTATAGCGGGAGGGCCAAAGACCCAGTACTTC.

This rearrangement joins TRBV19 to TRBJ2-1; the D is unclear. The V end was cut by 4 bases, the J end by 2 bases, with 0 bases between. This CDR3 is built from 11 residues. Looked up from germline, CDR1 is LNHDA and CDR2 is SQIVND (reference sequence). The CDR3 DNA reads TGTGCCAGTAGTACCTACAATGAGCAGTTCTTC. Translating gives CASSTYNEQFF.

The rearrangement uses TRBV12-1 and TRBJ1-4; the table gives TRBD1 as D, unverified against the DNA. TRBV12-1 represents a pseudogene. This CDR3 has 15 residues. The CDR3 protein is CASSFVDRAGEKLFF. The CDR3 DNA follows: TGTGCCAGCAGCTTTGTTGACAGGGCGGGCGAAAAACTGTTTTTT.

The V gene is TRBV14, the J gene TRBJ2-4; D remains ambiguous. The CDR3 loop spans 14 amino acids. CDR1 and CDR2 from the germline V gene are SGHDN and FVKESK. Trimming pared 1 base from V and 6 bases from J, leaving 10 bases between. The CDR3 DNA sequence: TGTGCCAGCAGCCAAGTAGAAGGGTTAAACATTCAGTACTTC. Amino acid sequence: CASSQVEGLNIQYF.

The chain uses TRBV11-2 and TRBJ2-7; possibly TRBD2 for D (7 bases). V lost 4 bases and J lost 3, with 22 bases in between. There are 17 residues in the CDR3. Germline loops: CDR1 SGHAT, CDR2 FQNNGV. CDR3 nucleotides: TGTGCCAGCAGCTCTGAGGGGGGGGCCCTTTCCCTCTACGAGCAGTACTTC. Its translation: CASSSEGGALSLYEQYF.

V usage is TRBV10-3 and J usage is TRBJ2-5; 12 positions agree with TRBD1. This CDR3 spans 15 amino acids. V trimming: 6 bases; J trimming: 5 bases; junction bases outside the gene matches: 7. Germline V gene lookup returns CDR1 ENHRY and CDR2 SYGVKD. The CDR3 reads CAIRGDRGLEETQYF. CDR3 bases: TGTGCCATCAGAGGGGACAGGGGGCTCGAGGAGACCCAGTACTTC.

The chain recombines TRBV6-6 with TRBJ1-1; D perhaps matches TRBD1 (5 bases). The CDR3 is 16 residues long. Germline V gene data show CDR1 as MNHNY and CDR2 as SVGAGI (reference sequence). V shed 1 base and J shed 4 bases, with 16 bases lying between them. The CDR3 DNA sequence: TGTGCCAGCAGTTACTACCCTGGGGGGAGCGGCACTGAAGCTTTCTTT. Its translation: CASSYYPGGSGTEAFF.

The J gene is TRBJ2-1, the V gene TRBV29-1, with D perhaps matching TRBD2 (7 bases). V shed 7 bases and J shed 6 bases, with 19 bases lying between them. CDR3 length: 14 residues. CDR1 and CDR2 (germline): SQVTM, ANQGSEA. The chain's CDR3 is CSATQGGGFNEQFF. For the CDR3, the DNA is TGCAGCGCCACCCAAGGCGGGGGCTTCAATGAGCAGTTCTTC.

V usage is TRBV7-2 and J usage is TRBJ1-5; no definite D call. Per germline, CDR1 SGHTA and CDR2 FQGNSA. Trimming removed 3 bases from V and 0 bases from J, with 6 bases in between. This CDR3 has 14 amino acids. CDR3 amino acids: CASSFQYSNQPQHF. CDR3 in DNA: TGTGCCAGCAGCTTCCAGTATAGCAATCAGCCCCAGCATTTT.

The V gene is TRBV6-5, the J gene TRBJ1-5; 10 nucleotides match TRBD1. The V and J ends lost 0 bases and 6 bases, in that order; junction bases with no gene match: 5. Germline CDR1 MNHEY, CDR2 SVGAGI. The CDR3 loop spans 16 amino acids. DNA of the CDR3: TGTGCCAGCAGTTACTCCGGGACAGGGGATCGTCAGCCCCAGCATTTT. It translates to CASSYSGTGDRQPQHF.

This chain uses TRBV30 with TRBJ2-5, with TRBD2 identical over 10 bases. The germline CDR1 and CDR2 sequences are GTSNPN and SVGIG (reference sequence). The CDR3 sequence is 15 residues long. V lost 2 bases, J lost 2 bases, and 5 bases stayed unmatched. This chain's CDR3 is CAWSTLAGVQETQYF. The CDR3 DNA sequence: TGTGCCTGGAGTACCCTAGCGGGAGTTCAAGAGACCCAGTACTTC.

The V call is TRBV6-6, the J call TRBJ1-2; 8 bases line up with TRBD1. J was trimmed by 3 bases and V by 6 bases; bases with no gene match: 3. In germline, CDR1 is MNHNY, CDR2 SVGAGI (reference sequence). This CDR3 has 13 residues. CDR3 nucleotide sequence: TGTGCCAGCAGCATACAGGGGGACTATGGCTACACCTTC. It is translated as CASSIQGDYGYTF.

The V and J genes are TRBV4-1 and TRBJ1-6, with TRBD1 as a possible D gene (5 bases). The germline V and J ends were trimmed by 2 bases and 8 bases, with 10 bases remaining between them. The CDR3 is 14 amino acids. From germline, CDR1 is MGHRA and CDR2 YSYEKL. CDR3 sequence: CASSQRRDDSPLHF. The CDR3 DNA reads TGCGCCAGCAGCCAACGGAGGGACGATTCACCCCTCCACTTT.